A selection of T cell receptor beta chains follows, all from one sample in a study of regulatory T cells in long-lasting Graves disease. TCRdb reanalysed the multiplex PCR reads using MiXCR and keeps one entry per CDR3 protein. The sample contains about 620,000 distinct CDR3 sequences, about 15% of which appear only once. This sample also appeared in a second study, on T cells in Graves' hyperthyroidism and ophthalmopathy.

Specimen: peripheral blood mononuclear cells (PBMCs), collected at new diagnosis, from a patient treated with antithyroid drugs. All receptors derive from a woman aged 25 to 39 with Graves disease. The CDR3 runs from the conserved cysteine through the conserved F or W. A D gene is named only where the DNA matches it firmly. The listing skips clone size in some rows; elsewhere it reads once, few, many or a size class.

d_gene | abundance | j_gene | v_gene | CDR3nt | CDR3aa
NA | many | TRBJ1-5 | TRBV20-1 | TGCAGTGGAGGAGGGGATCAGCCCCAGCATTTT | CSGGGDQPQHF
TRBD2 | many | TRBJ2-1 | TRBV7-9 | TGTGCCAGCAGGTCTCCGGGACTAGCGGGAGAGAGCCGGGGGATGTATGAGCAGTTCTTC | CASRSPGLAGESRGMYEQFF
TRBD1 | NA | TRBJ2-7 | TRBV5-1 | TGCGCCAGCAGCTCCGGACAGGTTAGTGGCGAGCAGTACTTC | CASSSGQVSGEQYF
NA | few | TRBJ2-5 | TRBV10-3 | TGTGCCATCAAGGGGGAACAGGGTAGACAAGAGACCCAGTACTTC | CAIKGEQGRQETQYF
NA | NA | TRBJ1-1 | TRBV10-3 | TGTGCCATCAGTGACCCCGGACAGTCGAACACTGAAGCTTTCTTT | CAISDPGQSNTEAFF
TRBD1 | few | TRBJ1-3 | TRBV6-1 | TGTGCCAGCAGTAAGACAGGGCCCTCTGGAAACACCATATATTTT | CASSKTGPSGNTIYF
NA | few | TRBJ2-6 | TRBV24-1 | TGTGCCACCGAAGACAGACGCGGTGGGGCCAACGTCCTGACTTTC | CATEDRRGGANVLTF
TRBD2 | NA | TRBJ2-7 | TRBV7-2 | TGTGCCAGCAGCCCCCCCCGGGGGAGGGGCTCCTACGAGCAGTACTTC | CASSPPRGRGSYEQYF
NA | NA | TRBJ2-1 | TRBV28 | TGTGCCAGCAGACCGGGACACTTGAACAATGGGCAGTTCTTC | CASRPGHLNNGQFF
TRBD1 | few | TRBJ2-1 | TRBV15 | TGTGCCACCAGCGCCAGGGGGCCTGTGGATGAGCAGTTCTTC | CATSARGPVDEQFF
TRBD2 | NA | TRBJ2-1 | TRBV5-1 | TGCGCCAGCCAGATGATACTAGCGGGAGAAGCGGAGCAGTTCTTC | CASQMILAGEAEQFF
TRBD1 | many | TRBJ2-1 | TRBV6-1 | TGTGCCAGCAGCACTAGACAGGGTGAGAATGAGCAGTTCTTC | CASSTRQGENEQFF
NA | few | TRBJ2-2 | TRBV28 | TGTGCCAGCAGTTTCAGAGTGAACACCGGGGAGCTGTTTTTT | CASSFRVNTGELFF
TRBD2 | NA | TRBJ2-3 | TRBV28 | TGTGCCAGCAGTTTCTTCCCGCTAGGACTAGCGGGAAAAGGCACAGATACGCAGTATTTT | CASSFFPLGLAGKGTDTQYF
NA | NA | TRBJ2-7 | TRBV28 | TGTGCCAGCACCCCCGGCGGCAGGTCAGTCTACGAGCAGTACTTC | CASTPGGRSVYEQYF
NA | many | TRBJ2-5 | TRBV7-2 | TGTGCCAGCAGCTTTGACCAAGGAGAGACCCAGTACTTC | CASSFDQGETQYF
NA | NA | TRBJ1-5 | TRBV4-1 | TGCGCCAGCAGCCAAGCCTGGGCGACCCGGGAGCCCCAGCATTTT | CASSQAWATREPQHF
TRBD2 | NA | TRBJ2-3 | TRBV12-3/TRBV12-4 | TGTGCCAGCAGTTCCACTAGCGGGAGTATTATATTAAGAGATACGCAGTATTTT | CASSSTSGSIILRDTQYF
NA | NA | TRBJ2-6 | TRBV27 | TGTGCCAGCAGGAGAGGGGCCAACGTCCTGACTTTC | CASRRGANVLTF
NA | many | TRBJ2-3 | TRBV7-9 | TGTGCCAGCAGCCCCCGGCCAGGGGAGCCAGATACGCAGTATTTT | CASSPRPGEPDTQYF
NA | NA | TRBJ2-6 | TRBV12-3/TRBV12-4 | TGTGCCAGCAGTTTTTTGGGGTCCAACGTCCTGACTTTC | CASSFLGSNVLTF
TRBD2 | many | TRBJ2-5 | TRBV6-1 | TGTGCCAGCAACGGAGCGGGAGCGGGGAGGACCCAGTACTTC | CASNGAGAGRTQYF
NA | many | TRBJ1-3 | TRBV27 | TGTGCCAGCAAAGGACTGGGGGACACCATATATTTT | CASKGLGDTIYF
NA | few | TRBJ1-2 | TRBV5-1 | TGCGCCAGCAGCGGGAATACGAAGGGCGGCTACACCTTC | CASSGNTKGGYTF
NA | few | TRBJ2-3 | TRBV7-3 | TGTGCCAGCAGCTTCGGGGTGACAGATACGCAGTATTTT | CASSFGVTDTQYF
NA | many | TRBJ2-6 | TRBV2 | TGTGCCAGCACATGGGTTGGGGGCACTGGGGCCAACGTCCTGACTTTC | CASTWVGGTGANVLTF
NA | many | TRBJ2-5 | TRBV2 | TGTGCCAGCCCCACTCAGAGAAGCCAAGAGACCCAGTACTTC | CASPTQRSQETQYF
NA | NA | TRBJ1-1 | TRBV6-5 | TGTGCCAGCAGTTACAGGGGTGCAACGAACACTGAAGCTTTCTTT | CASSYRGATNTEAFF
TRBD2 | many | TRBJ2-7 | TRBV7-8 | TGTGCCAGCAGCTTAGAATACGACGGCGGGAGTGGATACGAGCAGTACTTC | CASSLEYDGGSGYEQYF
TRBD1 | NA | TRBJ2-7 | TRBV7-2 | TGTGCCAGCAGCCACCGGGACAGGGCGGCGACCTACGAGCAGTACTTC | CASSHRDRAATYEQYF
NA | NA | TRBJ2-6 | TRBV5-1 | TGCGCCAGCAGCCCCGGACGGTTCTCTGGGGCCAACGTCCTGACTTTC | CASSPGRFSGANVLTF
NA | NA | TRBJ1-4 | TRBV7-9 | TGTGCCAGCAGCGCGAGGGAGTCGGATGAAAAACTGTTTTTT | CASSARESDEKLFF
NA | few | TRBJ2-7 | TRBV30 | TGTGCCTGGAGTGTACTGAGGACAGTAGCCTCCGAGCAGTACTTC | CAWSVLRTVASEQYF
NA | many | TRBJ1-2 | TRBV7-9 | TGTGCCAGCGAACTACTCGGGGACTATGGCTACACCTTC | CASELLGDYGYTF
NA | many | TRBJ2-3 | TRBV12-3/TRBV12-4 | TGTGCCAGCAGTTTAGGTAGCACAGATACGCAGTATTTT | CASSLGSTDTQYF
NA | many | TRBJ2-7 | TRBV12-3/TRBV12-4 | TGTGCCAGCAGGCCTACTGGGTTGGGGTCCTACGAGCAGTACTTC | CASRPTGLGSYEQYF
NA | few | TRBJ2-2 | TRBV13 | TGTGCCAGCAGCTTAGCGGCGAATTCGAACACCGGGGAGCTGTTTTTT | CASSLAANSNTGELFF